This TCR beta chain appears in the sequencing data of a study of blood T cells in healthy people across ages. In this sample, this clonotype turned up a few times. Germline V gene data show CDR1 as MNHEY and CDR2 as SVGEGT. Trimming stripped 4 bases from V and 5 bases from J, with 24 bases between. The CDR3 sequence is 18 residues long. A sample-barcoded 5' primer and a J-beta primer mix were used in a second PCR of roughly 7 to 12 cycles. TCRdb ran MiXCR on the 5' RACE reads and lists one entry per CDR3 protein. The profile shows some 1.8 million distinct CDR3 sequences, around 40% of them singletons. At least 5.5 micrograms of total RNA were extracted per sample.

The V call is TRBV6-2 or TRBV6-3, the J call TRBJ2-1; D is possibly TRBD1 or TRBD2 (5 bases each). Sequencing was performed on blood. The clonotype comes from a human donor in good health. The CDR3: CASSSPLGTTLDHNEQFF. In DNA form, the CDR3 reads TGTGCCAGCAGTTCCCCTCTCGGGACCACGCTAGACCACAATGAGCAGTTCTTC.